This T cell receptor (beta chain) emerged from a study of control samples from healthy donors and cancer patients. Germline values: CDR1 MNHEY, CDR2 SVGEGT. The CDR3 has 14 amino acids. Sequenced by immunoSEQ multiplex PCR; TCRdb stores in-frame clones only, minus some. The repertoire holds about 170,000 clones, with roughly 91% as singletons. This clonotype was sampled from a woman between 25 and 40 years old in good health. The source material was blood. The chain recombines TRBV6-2 or TRBV6-3 with TRBJ2-5; 7 positions agree with TRBD2. With the DNA end fitting TRBJ2-7 better, the J assignment may be wrong. The CDR3 loop reads CASSYEREPYEQYF. CDR3 DNA sequence: TGTGCCAGCAGTTACGAGCGGGAACCCTACGAGCAGTACTTC.